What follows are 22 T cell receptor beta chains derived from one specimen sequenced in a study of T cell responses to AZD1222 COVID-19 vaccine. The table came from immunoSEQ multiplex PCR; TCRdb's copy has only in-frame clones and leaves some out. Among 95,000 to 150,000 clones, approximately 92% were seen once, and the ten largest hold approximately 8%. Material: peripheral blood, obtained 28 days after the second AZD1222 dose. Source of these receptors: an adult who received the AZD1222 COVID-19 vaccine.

The CDR3 DNA is TGTGCCAGCAGCTTAAGTATCGGTGGCTACACCTTC. It specifies CASSLSIGGYTF. The genes are TRBV5-4 and TRBJ1-2; D gene unclear. This CDR3 spans 12 amino acids. Trimming cost V 2 bases and J 7 bases, with 9 bases left between them. The germline gives CDR1 SGHNT, CDR2 YYREEE (reference sequence).

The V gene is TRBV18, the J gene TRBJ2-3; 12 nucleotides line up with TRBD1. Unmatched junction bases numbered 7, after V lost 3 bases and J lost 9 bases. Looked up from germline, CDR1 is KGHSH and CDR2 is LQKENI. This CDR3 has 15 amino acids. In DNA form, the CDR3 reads TGTGCCAGCTCACCGGGACAGGGGGCACAGACCACGCAGTATTTT. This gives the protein CASSPGQGAQTTQYF.

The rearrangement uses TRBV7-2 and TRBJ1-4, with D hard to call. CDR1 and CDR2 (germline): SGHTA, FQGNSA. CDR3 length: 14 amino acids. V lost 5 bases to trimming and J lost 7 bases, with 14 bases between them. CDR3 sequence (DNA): TGTGCCAGCAGCCCCCCTGGGGAGACTGAAAAACTGTTTTTT. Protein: CASSPPGETEKLFF.

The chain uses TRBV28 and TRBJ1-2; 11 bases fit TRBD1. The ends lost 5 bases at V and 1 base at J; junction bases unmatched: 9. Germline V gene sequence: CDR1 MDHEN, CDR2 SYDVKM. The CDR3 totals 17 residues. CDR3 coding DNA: TGTGCCAGCAGTCTGTACGCTGGGACAGGGGGTAACTATGGCTACACCTTC. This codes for CASSLYAGTGGNYGYTF.

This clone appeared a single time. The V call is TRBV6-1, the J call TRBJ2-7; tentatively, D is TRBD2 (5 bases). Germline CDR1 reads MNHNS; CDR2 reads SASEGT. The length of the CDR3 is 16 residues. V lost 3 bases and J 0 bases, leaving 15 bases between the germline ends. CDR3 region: CASSDRRVLGSYEQYF. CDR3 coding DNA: TGTGCCAGCAGTGATCGGCGGGTTCTGGGCTCCTACGAGCAGTACTTC.

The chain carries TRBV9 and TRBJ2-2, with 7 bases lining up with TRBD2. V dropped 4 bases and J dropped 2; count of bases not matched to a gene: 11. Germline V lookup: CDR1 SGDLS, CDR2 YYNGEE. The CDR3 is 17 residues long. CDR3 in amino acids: CASSPRGGDLNTGELFF. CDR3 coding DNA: TGTGCCAGCAGCCCCCGGGGAGGGGATCTTAACACCGGGGAGCTGTTTTTT.

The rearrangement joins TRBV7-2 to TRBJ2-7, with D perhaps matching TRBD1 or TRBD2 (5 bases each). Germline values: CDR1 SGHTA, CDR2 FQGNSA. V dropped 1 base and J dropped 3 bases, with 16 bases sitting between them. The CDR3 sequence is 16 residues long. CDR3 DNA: TGTGCCAGCAGCTTAGGGGGGTTCAGGGCCCGCTACGAGCAGTACTTC. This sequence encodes CASSLGGFRARYEQYF.

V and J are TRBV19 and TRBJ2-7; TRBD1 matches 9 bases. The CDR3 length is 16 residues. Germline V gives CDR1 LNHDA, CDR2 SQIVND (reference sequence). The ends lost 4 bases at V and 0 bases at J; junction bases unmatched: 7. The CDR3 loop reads CASSTGTGSLSYEQYF. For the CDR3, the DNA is TGTGCCAGTAGTACCGGGACAGGGAGCCTCTCCTACGAGCAGTACTTC. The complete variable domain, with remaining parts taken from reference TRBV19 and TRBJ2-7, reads DGGITQSPKYLFRKEGQNVTLSCEQNLNHDAMYWYRQDPGQGLRLIYYSQIVNDFQKGDIAEGYSVSREKKESFPLTVTSAQKNPTAFYLCASSTGTGSLSYEQYFGPGTRLTVT.

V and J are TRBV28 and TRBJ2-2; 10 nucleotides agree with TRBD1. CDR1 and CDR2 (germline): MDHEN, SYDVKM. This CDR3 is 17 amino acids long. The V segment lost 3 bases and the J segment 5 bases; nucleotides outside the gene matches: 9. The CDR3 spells CASSFGAGTGVTGELFF. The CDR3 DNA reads TGTGCCAGCAGTTTTGGGGCCGGGACAGGGGTAACCGGGGAGCTGTTTTTT.

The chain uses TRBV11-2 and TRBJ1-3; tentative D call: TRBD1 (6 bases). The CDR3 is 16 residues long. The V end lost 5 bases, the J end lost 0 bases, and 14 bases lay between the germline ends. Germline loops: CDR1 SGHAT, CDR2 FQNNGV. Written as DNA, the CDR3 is TGTGCCAGCAGCCGACTGACAGGACGCTCTGGAAACACCATATATTTT. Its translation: CASSRLTGRSGNTIYF. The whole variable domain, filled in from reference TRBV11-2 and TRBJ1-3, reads EAGVAQSPRYKIIEKRQSVAFWCNPISGHATLYWYQQILGQGPKLLIQFQNNGVVDDSQLPKDRFSAERLKGVDSTLKIQPAKLEDSAVYLCASSRLTGRSGNTIYFGEGSWLTVV.

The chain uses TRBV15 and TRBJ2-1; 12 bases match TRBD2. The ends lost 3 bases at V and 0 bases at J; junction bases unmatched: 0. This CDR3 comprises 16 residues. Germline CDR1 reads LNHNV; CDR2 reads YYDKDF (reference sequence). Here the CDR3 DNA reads TGTGCCACCAGCAGGACTAGCGGGGGCTCCTACAATGAGCAGTTCTTC. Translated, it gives CATSRTSGGSYNEQFF.

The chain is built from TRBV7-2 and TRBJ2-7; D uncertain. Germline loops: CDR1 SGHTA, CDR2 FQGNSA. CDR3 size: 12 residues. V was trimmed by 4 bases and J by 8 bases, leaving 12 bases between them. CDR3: CASSSPAGKQYF. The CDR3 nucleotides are TGTGCCAGCAGCTCCCCCGCTGGGAAGCAGTACTTC.

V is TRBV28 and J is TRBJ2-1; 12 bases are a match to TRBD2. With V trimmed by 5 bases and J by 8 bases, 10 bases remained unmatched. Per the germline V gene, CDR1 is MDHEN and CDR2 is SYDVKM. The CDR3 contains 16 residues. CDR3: CASSTASGGVWYEQFF. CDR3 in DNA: TGTGCCAGCAGTACGGCTAGCGGGGGGGTCTGGTATGAGCAGTTCTTC.

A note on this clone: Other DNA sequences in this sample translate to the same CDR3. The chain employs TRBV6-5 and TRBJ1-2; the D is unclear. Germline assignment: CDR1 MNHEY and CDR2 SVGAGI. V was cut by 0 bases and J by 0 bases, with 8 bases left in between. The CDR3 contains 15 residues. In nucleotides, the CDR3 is TGTGCCAGCAGTTACTCATCCGGCTCTAACTATGGCTACACCTTC. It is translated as CASSYSSGSNYGYTF.

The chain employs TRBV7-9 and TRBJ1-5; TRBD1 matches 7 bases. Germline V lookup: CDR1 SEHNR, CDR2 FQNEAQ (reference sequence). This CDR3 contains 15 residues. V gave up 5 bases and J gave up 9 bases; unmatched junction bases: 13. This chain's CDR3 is CASSPGHTGARPQHF. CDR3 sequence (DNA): TGTGCCAGCAGCCCCGGGCACACAGGGGCGCGGCCCCAGCATTTT.

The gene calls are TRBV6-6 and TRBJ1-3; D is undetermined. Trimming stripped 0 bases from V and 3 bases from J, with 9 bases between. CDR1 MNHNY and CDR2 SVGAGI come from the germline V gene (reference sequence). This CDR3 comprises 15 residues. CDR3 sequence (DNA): TGTGCCAGCAGTTACTCGATGGCTTTTGGAAACACCATATATTTT. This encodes CASSYSMAFGNTIYF.

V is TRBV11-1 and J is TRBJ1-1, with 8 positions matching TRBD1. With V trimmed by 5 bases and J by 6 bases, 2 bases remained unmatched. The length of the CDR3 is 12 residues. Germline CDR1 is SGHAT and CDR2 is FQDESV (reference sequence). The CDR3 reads CASSRTGSEAFF. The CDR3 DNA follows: TGTGCCAGCAGCCGGACAGGGTCTGAAGCTTTCTTT.

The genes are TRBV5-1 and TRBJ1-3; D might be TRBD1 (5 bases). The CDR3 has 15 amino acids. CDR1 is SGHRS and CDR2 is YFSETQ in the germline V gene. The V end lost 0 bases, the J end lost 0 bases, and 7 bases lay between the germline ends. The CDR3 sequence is CASSLEGNSGNTIYF. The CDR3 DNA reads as TGCGCCAGCAGCTTGGAGGGGAACTCTGGAAACACCATATATTTT. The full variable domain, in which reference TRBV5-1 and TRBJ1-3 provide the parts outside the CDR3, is KAGVTQTPRYLIKTRGQQVTLSCSPISGHRSVSWYQQTPGQGLQFLFEYFSETQRNKGNFPGRFSGRQFSNSRSEMNVSTLELGDSALYLCASSLEGNSGNTIYFGEGSWLTVV.

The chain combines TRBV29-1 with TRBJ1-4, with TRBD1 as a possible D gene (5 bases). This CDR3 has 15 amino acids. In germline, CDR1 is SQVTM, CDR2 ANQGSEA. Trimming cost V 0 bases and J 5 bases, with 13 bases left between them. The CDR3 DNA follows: TGCAGCGTTGAAGATAGGGGTTGGGGAAATGAAAAACTGTTTTTT. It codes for CSVEDRGWGNEKLFF.

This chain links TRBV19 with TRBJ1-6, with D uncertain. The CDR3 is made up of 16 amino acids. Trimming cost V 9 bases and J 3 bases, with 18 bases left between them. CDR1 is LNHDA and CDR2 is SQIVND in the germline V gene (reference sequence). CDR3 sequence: CARLKVAGFYNSPLHF. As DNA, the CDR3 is TGTGCCAGACTCAAAGTCGCAGGTTTCTATAATTCACCCCTCCACTTT.

The CDR3 reads CASSERRGTGNQPQHF. In nucleotides, the CDR3 is TGTGCCAGCAGTGAAAGGCGGGGGACAGGCAATCAGCCCCAGCATTTT. The chain recombines TRBV2 with TRBJ1-5, with 7 bases that match TRBD1. Germline V gives CDR1 SNHLY, CDR2 FYNNEI. V shed 2 bases, J shed 2 bases, and the junction held 6 bases outside the gene matches. The CDR3 is 16 amino acids.

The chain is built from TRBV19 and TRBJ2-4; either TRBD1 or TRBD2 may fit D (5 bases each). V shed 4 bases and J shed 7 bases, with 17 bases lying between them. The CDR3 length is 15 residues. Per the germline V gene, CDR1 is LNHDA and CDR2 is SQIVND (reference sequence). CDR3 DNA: TGTGCCAGTAGTAAGAAGTCCTTGGGGGAGAACATTCAGTACTTC. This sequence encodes CASSKKSLGENIQYF.